A single sample gave rise to the 24 T cell receptor beta chains below, sequenced in a study of response to subunit inactivated influenza vaccine. TCRdb re-analysed the RT-PCR reads in MiXCR, keeping a single row per CDR3 protein. The table includes hundreds of thousands of distinct CDR3 sequences, 15% to 18% detected once. This specimen consisted of PBMCs from blood, obtained 12 days after vaccination. These receptors were collected from a man aged 45-65 years who received an inactivated influenza vaccine.

The J gene is TRBJ1-1, the V gene TRBV12-3 or TRBV12-4; TRBD1 is a possible D gene (5 bases). V lost 4 bases and J lost 2, with 17 bases in between. CDR3 length: 16 amino acids. CDR3 sequence: CASSSASGTGNTEAFF. CDR3 coding DNA: TGTGCCAGCAGTTCCGCCTCCGGGACGGGAAACACTGAAGCTTTCTTT.

This clonotype was seen more than once but under ten times. The chain carries TRBV20-1 and TRBJ1-2; TRBD1 agrees at 7 bases. Germline CDR1 reads DFQATT; CDR2 reads SNEGSKA (reference sequence). This CDR3 is built from 17 residues. Unmatched junction bases numbered 10, after V lost 0 bases and J lost 0 bases. This CDR3 reads CSARDGSPQGANYGYTF. The CDR3 DNA sequence: TGCAGTGCTAGAGATGGGTCCCCGCAGGGGGCTAACTATGGCTACACCTTC.

The chain has TRBV9 and TRBJ1-1, with D uncertain. The CDR3 length is 13 residues. Germline values: CDR1 SGDLS, CDR2 YYNGEE. Trimming removed 0 bases at V and 0 bases at J, with 3 bases between. CDR3 DNA: TGTGCCAGCAGCGTAGTTCTGAACACTGAAGCTTTCTTT. Encoded protein: CASSVVLNTEAFF.

In DNA form, the CDR3 reads TGCGCCAGCAGCGATGCAAGCTCTGGAAACACCATATATTTT. It translates to CASSDASSGNTIYF. The rearrangement joins TRBV5-1 to TRBJ1-3; D is unresolved. V was pared by 4 bases and J by 0 bases, with 8 bases between. CDR3 length equals 14 residues. Per the germline V gene, CDR1 is SGHRS and CDR2 is YFSETQ.

This chain links TRBV7-9 with TRBJ2-2, with TRBD1 as a possible D gene (6 bases). Trimming took off 3 bases at V and 7 bases at J, with 15 bases between the two ends. The CDR3 is 15 residues long. Germline V gene lookup returns CDR1 SEHNR and CDR2 FQNEAQ (reference sequence). The CDR3 sequence is CASSFATGQVGELFF. Written as DNA, the CDR3 is TGTGCCAGCAGCTTTGCGACAGGCCAGGTCGGGGAGCTGTTTTTT.

This chain links TRBV24-1 with TRBJ2-7, with a tentative D call TRBD1 (5 bases). This CDR3 is 12 amino acids long. V was cut by 2 bases and J by 5 bases, with 6 bases left in between. The germline gives CDR1 KGHDR, CDR2 SFDVKD. The CDR3 nucleotides read TGTGCCACCAGTGATTGGGGCAACGAGCAGTACTTC. Its translation is CATSDWGNEQYF.

This clonotype was observed a few times. This chain links TRBV15 with TRBJ1-1, with TRBD1 identical over 7 bases. With V trimmed by 0 bases and J by 10 bases, 11 bases remained unmatched. The CDR3 is 15 residues long. Germline assignment: CDR1 LNHNV and CDR2 YYDKDF (reference sequence). The CDR3 DNA reads TGTGCCACCAGCAGAGAGCTGGACTACAGGGGTCGAGCTTTCTTT. It translates to CATSRELDYRGRAFF.

Only a few counts were recorded for this clonotype. The chain joins TRBV5-1 to TRBJ2-1; D ambiguous. CDR1 SGHRS and CDR2 YFSETQ come from the germline V gene. Trimming pared 4 bases from V and 3 bases from J, leaving 11 bases between. The CDR3 sequence is 14 residues long. CDR3 sequence reads: CASSPSGFYNEQFF. The CDR3 nucleotides read TGCGCCAGCAGCCCCTCTGGGTTCTACAATGAGCAGTTCTTC. The full variable domain, rest sourced from reference TRBV5-1 and TRBJ2-1, is KAGVTQTPRYLIKTRGQQVTLSCSPISGHRSVSWYQQTPGQGLQFLFEYFSETQRNKGNFPGRFSGRQFSNSRSEMNVSTLELGDSALYLCASSPSGFYNEQFFGPGTRLTVL.

The V call is TRBV7-2, the J call TRBJ1-4, with no clear D. This CDR3 has 14 amino acids. In germline, CDR1 is SGHTA, CDR2 FQGNSA. Trimming took off 5 bases at V and 0 bases at J, with 7 bases between the two ends. CDR3 region: CASSPIATNEKLFF. CDR3 DNA sequence: TGTGCCAGCAGCCCGATAGCAACTAATGAAAAACTGTTTTTT.

In regard to this clonotype: Likely a read error: the CDR3 ends without its conserved phenylalanine or tryptophan. The chain couples TRBV28 to TRBJ2-7; D perhaps matches TRBD1 (6 bases). V gave up 8 bases and J gave up 0 bases, with 8 bases separating them. CDR3 length: 12 residues. Germline V gene sequence: CDR1 MDHEN, CDR2 SYDVKM. The CDR3 sequence is CASLRGSYEQYL. In DNA, the CDR3 is TGTGCCAGCCTCAGGGGCTCCTACGAGCAGTACTTA.

This chain links TRBV28 with TRBJ2-1; TRBD1 or TRBD2 may be the D gene (5 bases each). V was pared by 5 bases and J by 5 bases, with 13 bases between. CDR1 and CDR2 from the germline V gene are MDHEN and SYDVKM. The CDR3 totals 14 residues. The CDR3 nucleotides read TGTGCCAGCAGTAGGACCGGGGCTGACAATGAGCAGTTCTTC. Translating gives CASSRTGADNEQFF.

This chain uses TRBV27 with TRBJ2-1, with TRBD2 matching over 9 bases. The length of the CDR3 is 16 residues. Germline values: CDR1 MNHEY, CDR2 SMNVEV (reference sequence). V lost 4 bases and J lost 2; bases outside the gene matches: 6. CDR3 loop: CASSSISGGTYNEQFF. The CDR3 nucleotides read TGTGCCAGCAGTTCCATCAGCGGGGGGACCTACAATGAGCAGTTCTTC.

This clonotype was recorded a few times. The chain is built from TRBV5-1 and TRBJ2-5; TRBD2 matches 7 bases. Per germline, CDR1 SGHRS and CDR2 YFSETQ. The CDR3 is made up of 16 amino acids. The V and J ends lost 4 bases and 1 base, in that order; junction bases with no gene match: 10. CDR3 DNA: TGCGCCAGCAGCCGGGGGGTATCTTACTCCCAAGAGACCCAGTACTTC. Amino acids: CASSRGVSYSQETQYF.

This clonotype was detected only a few times. The rearrangement uses TRBV7-9 and TRBJ2-6; D possibly uses TRBD1 or TRBD2 (5 bases each). CDR1 and CDR2 (germline): SEHNR, FQNEAQ (reference sequence). The CDR3 runs 16 residues. V gave up 2 bases and J gave up 0 bases, with 8 bases separating them. The CDR3 region has the DNA TGTGCCAGCAGCTTAATGGGGGTCTCTGGGGCCAACGTCCTGACTTTC. Protein: CASSLMGVSGANVLTF.

V usage is TRBV9 and J usage is TRBJ2-3; TRBD2 matches at 10 bases. The V gene end was trimmed by 0 bases and the J gene end by 5 bases; junction bases not matched to a gene: 6. The germline V gene encodes CDR1 SGDLS and CDR2 YYNGEE. The CDR3 sequence is 16 residues long. This chain's CDR3 is CASSVAIAGGLDTQYF. CDR3 DNA: TGTGCCAGCAGCGTAGCGATAGCGGGGGGCCTAGATACGCAGTATTTT. Supplemented by reference TRBV9 and TRBJ2-3, the full variable domain reads DSGVTQTPKHLITATGQRVTLRCSPRSGDLSVYWYQQSLDQGLQFLIQYYNGEERAKGNILERFSAQQFPDLHSELNLSSLELGDSALYFCASSVAIAGGLDTQYFGPGTRLTVL.

The chain couples TRBV30 to TRBJ2-7; 7 bases line up with TRBD1. With V trimmed by 1 base and J by 6 bases, 0 bases remained unmatched. Germline CDR1 reads GTSNPN; CDR2 reads SVGIG (reference sequence). This CDR3 has 11 residues. The CDR3 reads CAWSGQGEQYF. The DNA of the CDR3 is TGTGCCTGGAGTGGACAGGGCGAGCAGTACTTC.

This clonotype was recorded a few times. This chain links TRBV30 with TRBJ1-6, with D maybe TRBD1 (6 bases). Germline lookup yields CDR1 GTSNPN and CDR2 SVGIG (reference sequence). The V gene lost 4 bases and the J gene lost 7 bases, with 11 bases spanning the gap. The CDR3 runs 13 residues. The CDR3 DNA sequence: TGTGCCTGGACGGCAGGACAGAATTCACCCCTCCACTTT. Protein: CAWTAGQNSPLHF.

V gene TRBV20-1 combines with J gene TRBJ2-7; the D gene is possibly TRBD2 (7 bases). The CDR3 extends over 15 amino acids. Trimming took 0 bases from V and 4 from J, leaving 16 bases between them. Germline V gene sequence: CDR1 DFQATT, CDR2 SNEGSKA (reference sequence). The CDR3 region has the DNA TGCAGTGCTAGAGATCTTGGAGGGGGGGTTTACGAGCAGTACTTC. Encoded protein: CSARDLGGGVYEQYF.

The genes are TRBV12-3 or TRBV12-4 and TRBJ2-5; TRBD1 matches at 10 bases. The CDR3 totals 18 residues. V shed 5 bases and J 4 bases; nucleotides not matched to a gene: 16. The CDR3 region is CASSKDRGILESGETQYF. As DNA, the CDR3 is TGTGCCAGCAGTAAGGACAGGGGGATATTAGAGTCGGGAGAGACCCAGTACTTC.

This chain uses TRBV11-2 with TRBJ2-1; 12 bases map to TRBD2. V dropped 4 bases and J dropped 4; count of bases not matched to a gene: 11. Germline loops: CDR1 SGHAT, CDR2 FQNNGV. This CDR3 contains 18 residues. The CDR3 bases are TGTGCCAGCAGCTCCGGGACTAGCGGGTCCCTCCGGTACAATGAGCAGTTCTTC. Translating gives CASSSGTSGSLRYNEQFF. The whole variable domain, remainder taken from reference TRBV11-2 and TRBJ2-1, is EAGVAQSPRYKIIEKRQSVAFWCNPISGHATLYWYQQILGQGPKLLIQFQNNGVVDDSQLPKDRFSAERLKGVDSTLKIQPAKLEDSAVYLCASSSGTSGSLRYNEQFFGPGTRLTVL.

This clonotype was seen a handful of times. The chain has TRBV5-1 and TRBJ1-6; D remains unclear. Trimming removed 0 bases from V and 8 bases from J, with 9 bases in between. This CDR3 is 14 amino acids long. Germline assignment: CDR1 SGHRS and CDR2 YFSETQ. The CDR3: CASSLALGDSPLHF. For the CDR3, the DNA is TGCGCCAGCAGCTTGGCTCTCGGGGATTCACCCCTCCACTTT.

This rearrangement joins TRBV7-2 to TRBJ2-7, with TRBD2 matching over 8 bases. CDR1 is SGHTA and CDR2 is FQGNSA in the germline V gene. V lost 4 bases, J lost 5 bases, and 4 bases stayed unmatched. This CDR3 is 13 amino acids long. The CDR3 protein is CASSSERENEQYF. CDR3 DNA sequence: TGTGCCAGCAGCTCAGAGCGGGAGAACGAGCAGTACTTC.

V usage is TRBV20-1 and J usage is TRBJ2-7; possibly TRBD1 for D (6 bases). This CDR3 spans 13 amino acids. Germline V gives CDR1 DFQATT, CDR2 SNEGSKA (reference sequence). V was shortened by 0 bases and J by 7 bases, with 13 bases between the two germline ends. This chain's CDR3 is CSARDAQGGEQYF. The CDR3 bases are TGCAGTGCTAGAGATGCACAGGGTGGGGAGCAGTACTTC.

This clonotype was picked up a small number of times. The chain joins TRBV7-2 to TRBJ2-5, with TRBD1 matching over 7 bases. J gave up 4 bases and V 5 bases, and 10 bases lay outside the gene matches. This CDR3 is built from 15 residues. Germline lookup yields CDR1 SGHTA and CDR2 FQGNSA. In DNA form, the CDR3 reads TGTGCCAGCAGCCCGCGGACAGGCAACTTAGAGACCCAGTACTTC. Its protein is CASSPRTGNLETQYF.